What follows are 17 T cell receptor beta chains derived from one specimen sequenced in a study of lymphopenia after photon versus proton radiotherapy. Sequencing used immunoSEQ multiplex PCR; TCRdb keeps in-frame clones, though not all of them. The sample has just over 40,000 clones, roughly 86% seen once; the top ten hold about 9.3%. The sequencing used peripheral blood, collected from a patient treated with proton-based radiotherapy. The receptor set was obtained from a woman between 65 and 79 years old with pancreatic cancer. Some clones in this sample may be carry-over from other donors' samples.

This clone was observed a single time. The chain links TRBV27 to TRBJ2-2; D is perhaps TRBD1 (6 bases). The CDR3 sequence is 16 residues long. Trimming pared 6 bases from V and 4 bases from J, leaving 18 bases between. Germline V CDR1 and CDR2: MNHEY, SMNVEV (reference sequence). The CDR3 spells CASSPLKGQTTGELFF. The CDR3 region has the DNA TGTGCCAGCAGCCCTTTAAAGGGACAAACCACCGGGGAGCTGTTTTTT.

The chain has TRBV11-3 and TRBJ1-4; D unresolved. CDR3 length: 17 amino acids. Trimming pared 5 bases from V and 8 bases from J, leaving 24 bases between. CDR1 is SGHNT and CDR2 is YENEEA in the germline V gene. The DNA for the CDR3 is TGTGCCAGCAGCCCCCCTACCGCGATTTCTCGTTTCGAAAAACTGTTTTTT. It codes for CASSPPTAISRFEKLFF.

The J gene is TRBJ1-5, the V gene TRBV2, with 8 positions matching TRBD1. The CDR3 runs to 15 residues. The V gene end was trimmed by 5 bases and the J gene end by 6 bases; junction bases not matched to a gene: 9. CDR1 is SNHLY, CDR2 FYNNEI, per germline. CDR3 DNA: TGTGCCAGCAGTACCCGACAGGGGTCCGCTCAGCCCCAGCATTTT. It specifies CASSTRQGSAQPQHF.

This chain joins TRBV28 and TRBJ2-7; 9 bases line up with TRBD1. CDR1 and CDR2 from the germline V gene are MDHEN and SYDVKM. The ends lost 4 bases at V and 7 bases at J; junction bases unmatched: 11. The CDR3 covers 15 residues. CDR3 bases: TGTGCCAGCAGTTCCGTAGGGACAGGGCAGGAAGAGCAGTACTTC. Its translation is CASSSVGTGQEEQYF. Supplemented by reference TRBV28 and TRBJ2-7, the full variable domain reads DVKVTQSSRYLVKRTGEKVFLECVQDMDHENMFWYRQDPGLGLRLIYFSYDVKMKEKGDIPEGYSVSREKKERFSLILESASTNQTSMYLCASSSVGTGQEEQYFGPGTRLTVT.

The rearrangement links TRBV7-8 to TRBJ1-5; D possibly corresponds to TRBD1 (5 bases). Between the trimmed V and J ends, which lost 1 base and 4 bases, there was a span of 14 bases. Germline CDR1 reads SGHVS; CDR2 reads FQNEAQ. CDR3 length: 16 amino acids. The CDR3 coding sequence is TGTGCCAGCAGCTTAGAATTGGGGGATGGGAATCAGCCCCAGCATTTT. Translating it yields CASSLELGDGNQPQHF. Variable domain in full (rest from reference TRBV7-8 and TRBJ1-5): GAGVSQSPRYKVAKRGQDVALRCDPISGHVSLFWYQQALGQGPEFLTYFQNEAQLDKSGLPSDRFFAERPEGSVSTLKIQRTQQEDSAVYLCASSLELGDGNQPQHFGDGTRLSIL.

This clone was detected only a few times. The V gene is TRBV4-1, the J gene TRBJ2-7, with D unresolved. This CDR3 spans 15 amino acids. Trimming removed 0 bases from V and 2 bases from J, with 11 bases in between. CDR1 MGHRA and CDR2 YSYEKL come from the germline V gene. The DNA for the CDR3 is TGCGCCAGCAGCCAAGATCCCAGGAACCCCTACGAGCAGTACTTC. Its protein product is CASSQDPRNPYEQYF.

The chain recombines TRBV6-6 with TRBJ2-1; 7 bases align to TRBD2. V lost 4 bases, J lost 1 base, and 7 bases stayed unmatched. CDR1 is MNHNY and CDR2 is SVGAGI in the germline V gene (reference sequence). The CDR3 sequence is 16 residues long. For the CDR3, the DNA is TGTGCCAGCAGTTTCAAGCGGGAACCATCCTACAATGAGCAGTTCTTC. Translated, it gives CASSFKREPSYNEQFF.

The V and J genes are TRBV27 and TRBJ1-2, with D uncertain. V lost 5 bases to trimming and J lost 10 bases, with 14 bases between them. Germline V CDR1 and CDR2: MNHEY, SMNVEV (reference sequence). CDR3 size: 12 residues. The CDR3: CASSPQKGVYTF. The CDR3 DNA reads TGTGCCAGCAGTCCCCAAAAAGGCGTCTACACCTTC.

The gene calls are TRBV5-4 and TRBJ1-4; D is ambiguous. The CDR3 length is 14 residues. Germline V gene lookup returns CDR1 SGHNT and CDR2 YYREEE (reference sequence). The V end was cut by 0 bases, the J end by 6 bases, with 9 bases between. Written as DNA, the CDR3 is TGTGCCAGCAGCTTGGCCATTGGGGATGAAAAACTGTTTTTT. Translation gives CASSLAIGDEKLFF.

V and J are TRBV10-3 and TRBJ1-2; possibly TRBD1 for D (6 bases). Germline V gene sequence: CDR1 ENHRY, CDR2 SYGVKD. V was cut by 6 bases and J by 8 bases, with 19 bases left in between. This CDR3 spans 14 amino acids. DNA of the CDR3: TGTGCCATCAGCACCGGGACATTCAGTAGAGGCTACACCTTC. Translation: CAISTGTFSRGYTF.

Of note for this clone: Within the sample, other DNA sequences also encode this same CDR3. The CDR3 loop reads CAISAELNTEAFF. As DNA, the CDR3 is TGTGCCATCTCGGCCGAGCTGAACACTGAAGCTTTCTTT. V gene TRBV10-3 combines with J gene TRBJ1-1; no reliable D call. The CDR3 contains 13 residues. Germline CDR1 is ENHRY and CDR2 is SYGVKD. V was shortened by 8 bases and J by 0 bases, with 10 bases between the two germline ends.

This chain links TRBV4-1 with TRBJ2-5; 8 bases align to TRBD1. This CDR3 comprises 13 residues. Germline V gene sequence: CDR1 MGHRA, CDR2 YSYEKL. The V and J ends lost 4 bases and 3 bases, in that order; junction bases with no gene match: 1. Here the CDR3 reads CASSPTGEETQYF. The CDR3 coding sequence is TGCGCCAGCAGCCCGACAGGGGAAGAGACCCAGTACTTC.

This chain links TRBV28 with TRBJ2-3, with TRBD2 matching over 11 bases. The CDR3 is made up of 16 amino acids. Germline V CDR1 and CDR2: MDHEN, SYDVKM. With 4 bases clipped from V and 1 base from J, the junction kept 4 bases outside the gene matches. For the CDR3, the DNA is TGTGCCAGCAGTTCCCGACTAGCGGGGCGCACAGATACGCAGTATTTT. It encodes CASSSRLAGRTDTQYF.

This chain joins TRBV15 and TRBJ2-7; 8 nucleotides match TRBD2. The CDR3 is 15 residues long. Germline trimming cut 4 bases from V and 3 bases from J; bases unmatched to any gene: 8. Per germline, CDR1 LNHNV and CDR2 YYDKDF (reference sequence). The chain's CDR3 is CATSKGAREGYEQYF. The CDR3 bases are TGTGCCACCAGCAAAGGGGCCCGGGAGGGCTACGAGCAGTACTTC.

The rearrangement uses TRBV7-2 and TRBJ2-3, with 14 bases that match TRBD2. Germline-derived CDR1 and CDR2 are SGHTA and FQGNSA. The J segment lost 4 bases and the V segment lost 7 bases, leaving 7 bases of the junction unmatched. There are 16 residues in the CDR3. CDR3 protein: CASTRLAGGPADTQYF. CDR3 nucleotide sequence: TGTGCCAGCACCAGACTAGCGGGAGGGCCGGCAGATACGCAGTATTTT.

The chain employs TRBV2 and TRBJ2-7, with 7 positions matching TRBD1. Germline CDR1 reads SNHLY; CDR2 reads FYNNEI. Trimming cost V 5 bases and J 0 bases; bases outside gene matches: 4. CDR3 length: 14 residues. CDR3 region: CASSRRQGSYEQYF. CDR3 in DNA: TGTGCCAGCAGTAGAAGACAGGGCTCCTACGAGCAGTACTTC.

V and J are TRBV7-3 and TRBJ2-1; no reliable D call. V lost 4 bases and J lost 0, with 7 bases in between. CDR3 length equals 14 residues. Germline loops: CDR1 SGHTA, CDR2 FQGTGA. CDR3 in amino acids: CASSSFSSYNEQFF. Written as DNA, the CDR3 is TGTGCCAGCAGCTCCTTCAGCTCCTACAATGAGCAGTTCTTC.